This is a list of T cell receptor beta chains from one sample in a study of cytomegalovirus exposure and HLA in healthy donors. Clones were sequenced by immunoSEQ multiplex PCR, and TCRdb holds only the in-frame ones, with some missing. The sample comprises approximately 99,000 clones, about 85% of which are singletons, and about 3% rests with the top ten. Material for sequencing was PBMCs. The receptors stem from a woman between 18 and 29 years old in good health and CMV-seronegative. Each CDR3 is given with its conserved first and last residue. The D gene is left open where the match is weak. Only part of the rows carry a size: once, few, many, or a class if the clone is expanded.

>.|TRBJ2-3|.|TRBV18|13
CASSLSEADTQYF
TGTGCCAGCTCCCTCTCTGAGGCAGATACGCAGTATTTT
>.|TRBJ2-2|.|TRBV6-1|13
CASRRDSGGELFF
TGTGCCAGCAGACGCGACTCGGGCGGGGAGCTGTTTTTT
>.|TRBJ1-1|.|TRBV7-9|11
CASSRETEAFF
TGTGCCAGCAGCCGGGAGACTGAAGCTTTCTTT
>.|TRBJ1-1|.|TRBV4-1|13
CASSQSSVGEAFF
TGCGCCAGCAGCCAAAGCTCAGTCGGGGAAGCTTTCTTT
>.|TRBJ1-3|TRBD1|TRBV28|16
CASSTTGDSSGNTIYF
TGTGCCAGCAGTACCACAGGGGACAGCTCTGGAAACACCATATATTTT
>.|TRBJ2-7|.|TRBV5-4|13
CASSRGRGYEQYF
TGTGCCAGCAGCCGAGGGAGGGGGTACGAGCAGTACTTC
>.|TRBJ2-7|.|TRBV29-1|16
CSAKGQFVQGTYEQYF
TGCAGCGCAAAAGGGCAGTTTGTCCAGGGAACCTACGAGCAGTACTTC
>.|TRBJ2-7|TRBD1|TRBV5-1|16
CASSWGPGQGKAGQYF
TGCGCCAGCAGCTGGGGGCCGGGACAGGGGAAGGCTGGGCAGTACTTC
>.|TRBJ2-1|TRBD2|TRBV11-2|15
CASSSAPGLAGEQFF
TGTGCCAGCAGCTCTGCGCCGGGACTAGCGGGTGAGCAGTTCTTC
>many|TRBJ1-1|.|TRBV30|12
CAWGHQNTEAFF
TGTGCCTGGGGACATCAGAACACTGAAGCTTTCTTT
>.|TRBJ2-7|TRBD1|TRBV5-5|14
CASSLETGFNEQYF
TGTGCCAGCAGCTTGGAGACAGGGTTCAACGAGCAGTACTTC
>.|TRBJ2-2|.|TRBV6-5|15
CASSYSGETTGELFF
TGTGCCAGCAGTTACTCAGGGGAAACCACCGGGGAGCTGTTTTTT
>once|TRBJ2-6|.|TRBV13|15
CASSLPGSGANVLTF
TGTGCCAGCAGCCTCCCCGGCTCTGGGGCCAACGTCCTGACTTTC
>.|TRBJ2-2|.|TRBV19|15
CASSLRDTNTGELFF
TGTGCCAGTAGTCTCCGGGACACCAATACCGGGGAGCTGTTTTTT
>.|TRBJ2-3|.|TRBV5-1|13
CASSRVFTDTQYF
TGCGCCAGCAGCCGAGTCTTCACAGATACGCAGTATTTT
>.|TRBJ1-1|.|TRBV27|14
CASSLTVGSTEAFF
TGTGCCAGCAGTTTAACCGTTGGGAGCACTGAAGCTTTCTTT
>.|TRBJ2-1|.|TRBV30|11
CAWSDIDEQFF
TGTGCCTGGAGCGACATCGATGAGCAGTTCTTC
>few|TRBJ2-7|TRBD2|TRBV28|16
CASLRGGSPLSYEQYF
TGTGCCAGCCTTCGGGGGGGCTCACCCCTCTCCTACGAGCAGTACTTC
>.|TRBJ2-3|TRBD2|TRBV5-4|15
CASSPPDSGGHRVYF
TGTGCCAGCAGCCCCCCGGATAGCGGGGGACACCGGGTGTATTTT